The entry that follows covers one T cell receptor (beta chain) sequence. Antigen unknown. These data originate in a study of vaccination and CD4 T cells after COVID-19. At the Johns Hopkins FTIC core, DNA taken from cultured CD4+ T cells was sequenced by way of the Oncomine TCR Beta short-read assay. The template was genomic DNA from cultured CD4+ T cells. TCRdb recomputed calls from the PCR reads with MiXCR, one row per CDR3 protein. The table has 15,000 or so distinct CDR3 sequences, about 51% seen once. CDR3 length: 16 amino acids. V dropped 2 bases and J dropped 5; count of bases not matched to a gene: 9. Germline values: CDR1 KGHDR, CDR2 SFDVKD. Time point of the sample: late sampling 161 to 241 days after vaccination in a few convalescent patients. This sample's treatment: approximately 11-day PBMC culture with coronavirus spike peptide pools or control peptides (ViraFEST assay).

The rearrangement links TRBV24-1 to TRBJ2-7; TRBD2 matches at 9 bases. The sequence was collected from a human donor who had recovered from COVID-19. Sequenced here: CD4+ T cells from blood, cultured in vitro, sampled about 7 months after SARS-CoV-2 vaccination. The CDR3 coding sequence is TGTGCCACCAGTGATTCTCACCCTAGCGGGATAGACGAGCAGTACTTC. The encoded protein is CATSDSHPSGIDEQYF.